This T cell receptor beta chain stems from a study of siplizumab effects on memory and regulatory T cells (dated by TCRdb to about 2019). With respect to the entire study: The study examined how the anti-CD2 antibody siplizumab affects alloreactive T-cell subsets in allogeneic mixed lymphocyte reactions built from human PBMCs.

The library was produced with the immunoSEQ multiplex PCR assay. Each sample had some 96,000 TCR templates assayed by the deep sequencing platform. Genomic DNA extracted from sorted T cells was used for TCRbeta CDR3 sequencing. In the paper's pipeline: The R programming language was used for clonal analysis of TCRbeta CDR3 data. Alloreactive CD4+ and CD8+ clones were identified by comparing unstimulated samples to CFSE-low samples taken after the reaction. By matching sequences to the repertoires of sorted unstimulated Treg and non-Treg cells, each alloreactive CD4+ clone was assigned a regulatory or non-regulatory origin. Imported from immuneACCESS, the table was reduced by TCRdb to in-frame sequences with V and J called. These copies leave out some clones; in studies compared against another copy, an unresolved V gene accounts for under half, and the cause of the remainder is not known. That table is the source of V, J and clone size, and D and trimming were worked out from the DNA. The sample table shows 99,000 or so clones, and more than 85% are seen once. Approximately 0.67% of the sample is held by the ten biggest clonotypes.

TCRbeta CDR3 sequencing was performed on sorted unstimulated T cells and on proliferating T cells recovered from mixed lymphocyte reactions. Fresh whole blood from more than 9 HLA-typed healthy donors served as the source for isolating PBMCs. Unstimulated CD4+ regulatory T cells were FACS-sorted to map the origin of alloreactive clones. Broad study findings and their caveats: No functional confirmation was obtained for the suppressive function of proliferating Tregs from siplizumab cultures. Roughly 75-96% of proliferating CD4+ or CD8+ clones could not be assigned a naive or memory phenotype. Siplizumab significantly reduced the cumulative frequency of alloreactive sequences traceable to unstimulated CD4+ memory T cells. Of the alloreactive CD4+ clones that could be mapped, the Treg-derived share averaged roughly 73% with siplizumab compared with roughly 25% in control reactions. Because sequences at frequencies below about 10^-5 were poorly captured, only a minor fraction of alloreactive clones could be mapped back to unstimulated subsets. Compared with memory T cells, unstimulated naive T cells appeared more diverse, and naive cells seemed to make a substantial contribution to the alloresponse.

Concerning this clone: It has no known antigen specificity. Base qualities are missing; no much larger clone stands one base away.

The junction shows trimming of 5 bases on V and 4 bases on J, and the gene matches do not reach 7 bases of it. There are 16 amino acids in the CDR3, from cysteine to phenylalanine inclusive. Solely the CDR3 DNA is kept, with 48 bases framed from the first base. The germline V gene provides CDR1 SGHNT and CDR2 YENEEA. This chain joins TRBV11-3 to TRBJ2-1; TRBD1 aligns with 11 central bases. Sequencing input: Tregs sorted from blood. The receptor was isolated from a human donor in good health. CDR3 sequence: CASSTRTGGAYNEQFF. The nucleotides are TGTGCCAGCAGCACCCGGACAGGGGGCGCATACAATGAGCAGTTCTTC.